This is a list of T cell receptor beta chains from one sample in a study of follicular helper T cells after annual influenza vaccination. Clones were read by immunoSEQ multiplex PCR, and TCRdb kept only the in-frame ones, dropping some. The repertoire consists of 9,500 or so clones, with about 81% occurring once and the leading ten covering roughly 4.3%. The material was CXCR5+ CD38- circulating T follicular helper cells from blood, obtained 7 days after influenza vaccination. These receptors all stem from an adult who received the influenza vaccine. The conserved cysteine and the conserved F or W are not part of the CDR3 here. Fields, in order: CDR3 protein, D gene, V gene, J gene. D genes are given only for firm matches.

ASSFRLPNTGELF	.	TRBV2	TRBJ2-2
ASSPGQGERGQY	TRBD1	TRBV5-1	TRBJ2-7
ASSNRLGYT	.	TRBV7-2	TRBJ1-2
ASSQGQGFNTEAF	.	TRBV4-3	TRBJ1-1
ASTQQGAKQETQY	TRBD1	TRBV2	TRBJ2-5
ASSPVADTQY	.	TRBV7-2	TRBJ2-3
ASRRVAGVLYGANVLT	TRBD2	TRBV7-8	TRBJ2-6
ASNNGENTGELF	.	TRBV9	TRBJ2-2
ASGTGTGISDTQY	TRBD1	TRBV12-5	TRBJ2-3
ASSFGTGGETQY	TRBD1	TRBV5-1	TRBJ2-5
ASSLSRVGGEKLF	.	TRBV5-6	TRBJ1-4
AWSPPGQWNSPLH	TRBD1	TRBV30	TRBJ1-6
ASSPTGGEETQY	TRBD1	TRBV28	TRBJ2-5
ASSLAGGAYTEAF	.	TRBV7-9	TRBJ1-1
ASSPTSSTDTQY	.	TRBV7-9	TRBJ2-3
ASSQGDTQY	.	TRBV4-3	TRBJ2-3
ASRATGGTNTGELF	TRBD1	TRBV27	TRBJ2-2